The 15 T cell receptor beta chains reported below all come from one sample, sequenced in a study of cytomegalovirus exposure and HLA in healthy donors. PCR involved 60 Vbeta and 13 Jbeta primers. The assay was immunoSEQ multiplex PCR, and TCRdb's table has in-frame clones only and misses some. The sample lists about 80,000 clones, 75% occurring once. Sequencing was done on a sample of PBMCs. Every receptor here comes from a woman in her 40s in good health and CMV-seronegative.

The J gene is TRBJ1-4, the V gene TRBV25-1, with a weak D call TRBD1 (6 bases). Germline V gene lookup returns CDR1 MGHDK and CDR2 SYGVNS. The CDR3 sequence is 15 residues long. V lost 2 bases and J lost 3, with 10 bases in between. CDR3 amino acids: CASSETGMPNEKLFF. In DNA form, the CDR3 reads TGTGCCAGCAGTGAAACAGGGATGCCTAATGAAAAACTGTTTTTT.

Written as DNA, the CDR3 is TGCGCCAGCAGCCCTCACCTAGCGGGGGCGGGGAATGAGCAGTTCTTC. Protein product: CASSPHLAGAGNEQFF. The genes are TRBV4-1 and TRBJ2-1, with 10 positions matching TRBD2. Looked up from germline, CDR1 is MGHRA and CDR2 is YSYEKL. V shed 4 bases and J 7 bases; nucleotides not matched to a gene: 10. This CDR3 has 16 amino acids.

This chain links TRBV7-2 with TRBJ2-5, with 9 bases identical to TRBD1. The CDR3 has 15 residues. CDR1 SGHTA and CDR2 FQGNSA come from the germline V gene. Trimming at V came to 1 base and at J to 5 bases, leaving 5 bases not matched to a gene. CDR3 nucleotides: TGTGCCAGCAGCTTAGACGGACAGGGGATTGAGACCCAGTACTTC. Encoded protein: CASSLDGQGIETQYF.

The chain employs TRBV29-1 and TRBJ1-2; 7 bases line up with TRBD1. CDR1 SQVTM and CDR2 ANQGSEA come from the germline V gene. J lost 5 bases, V lost 2 bases, and 5 bases had no gene match. CDR3 size: 13 residues. This chain's CDR3 is CSVETQGTYGYTF. The DNA for the CDR3 is TGCAGCGTTGAAACACAGGGGACGTATGGCTACACCTTC.

This clone was counted between two and nine times. The chain recombines TRBV9 with TRBJ2-3, with D maybe TRBD1 (5 bases). The V end was cut by 3 bases, the J end by 1 base, with 15 bases between. The CDR3 length is 16 residues. Looked up from germline, CDR1 is SGDLS and CDR2 is YYNGEE. CDR3 loop: CASSGLGQFGTDTQYF. The CDR3 DNA follows: TGTGCCAGCAGCGGTTTGGGGCAGTTCGGCACAGATACGCAGTATTTT.

The V and J genes are TRBV7-9 and TRBJ1-5, with D perhaps TRBD1 (5 bases). Germline V gene data show CDR1 as SEHNR and CDR2 as FQNEAQ (reference sequence). V lost 1 base to trimming and J lost 6 bases, with 10 bases between them. This CDR3 is 14 amino acids long. DNA of the CDR3: TGTGCCAGCAGCTTAGGGCAGGGATCTCAGCCCCAGCATTTT. As protein: CASSLGQGSQPQHF.

The chain couples TRBV6-4 to TRBJ2-7; 11 bases map to TRBD1. The CDR3 is made up of 14 amino acids. V lost 5 bases, J lost 3 bases, and 3 bases stayed unmatched. CDR1 and CDR2 from the germline V gene are MRHNA and SNTAGT. The CDR3 protein is CASSNGTGGYEQYF. Here the CDR3 DNA reads TGTGCCAGCAGTAACGGGACAGGGGGCTACGAGCAGTACTTC.

This chain uses TRBV7-2 with TRBJ2-1, with unresolved D. Per germline, CDR1 SGHTA and CDR2 FQGNSA. CDR3 size: 11 residues. Trimming took off 5 bases at V and 7 bases at J, with 6 bases between the two ends. CDR3 coding DNA: TGTGCCAGCAGCCCCCGGAATGAGCAGTTCTTC. It yields the protein CASSPRNEQFF.

This chain connects TRBV9 to TRBJ2-6; 9 bases fit TRBD1. This CDR3 spans 18 amino acids. J was trimmed by 1 base and V by 3 bases; bases with no gene match: 8. Germline CDR1 and CDR2: SGDLS and YYNGEE. This CDR3 is CASSGVKDRGSGANVLTF. CDR3 nucleotide sequence: TGTGCCAGCAGCGGAGTGAAGGACAGGGGTTCTGGGGCCAACGTCCTGACTTTC.

This clone was seen a single time. The gene calls are TRBV9 and TRBJ2-5; TRBD1 matches at 8 bases. Germline CDR1 and CDR2: SGDLS and YYNGEE. Trimming at V came to 3 bases and at J to 4 bases, leaving 20 bases not matched to a gene. The CDR3 is 19 residues long. This CDR3 is CASSAHPYQSDRVRETQYF. DNA of the CDR3: TGTGCCAGCAGCGCTCACCCCTACCAGTCGGACAGGGTCAGAGAGACCCAGTACTTC. The full variable domain, rest sourced from reference TRBV9 and TRBJ2-5, is DSGVTQTPKHLITATGQRVTLRCSPRSGDLSVYWYQQSLDQGLQFLIQYYNGEERAKGNILERFSAQQFPDLHSELNLSSLELGDSALYFCASSAHPYQSDRVRETQYFGPGTRLLVL.

In its sample, this clone was seen once. The chain is built from TRBV28 and TRBJ1-2, with 7 bases aligning to TRBD1. Germline V CDR1 and CDR2: MDHEN, SYDVKM. V gave up 5 bases and J gave up 7 bases; unmatched junction bases: 1. The CDR3 contains 11 residues. CDR3 region: CASSHRGGYTF. For the CDR3, the DNA is TGTGCCAGCAGTCACAGGGGTGGCTACACCTTC.

This chain connects TRBV5-1 to TRBJ1-4, with TRBD1 matching 8 bases. After removal of 4 bases from V and 9 bases from J, the junction contained 5 bases not matched to a gene. This CDR3 has 13 amino acids. Germline-derived CDR1 and CDR2 are SGHRS and YFSETQ. The CDR3 DNA sequence: TGCGCCAGCAGCCCAGGACAGGGACAAAAACTGTTTTTT. It yields the protein CASSPGQGQKLFF.

Here the CDR3 reads CATSRSRGLLFEKLFF. CDR3 in DNA: TGTGCCACCAGCAGAAGCAGGGGGTTACTTTTTGAAAAACTGTTTTTT. The V and J genes are TRBV15 and TRBJ1-4; 7 bases align to TRBD1. The CDR3 is made up of 16 amino acids. Germline trimming cut 2 bases from V and 7 bases from J; bases unmatched to any gene: 10. From germline, CDR1 is LNHNV and CDR2 YYDKDF (reference sequence).

The chain links TRBV9 to TRBJ2-2; 7 positions agree with TRBD2. Germline-derived CDR1 and CDR2 are SGDLS and YYNGEE. J was trimmed by 6 bases and V by 2 bases; bases with no gene match: 4. CDR3 size: 14 residues. CDR3 in amino acids: CASSVGGSAGELFF. In nucleotides, the CDR3 is TGTGCCAGCAGCGTGGGGGGGAGCGCCGGGGAGCTGTTTTTT.

This clone has only a few counts. The V and J genes are TRBV5-6 and TRBJ2-7; 7 bases match TRBD1. V gave up 2 bases and J gave up 3 bases; unmatched junction bases: 5. Germline CDR1 is SGHDT and CDR2 is YYEEEE. This CDR3 contains 14 residues. CDR3 residues: CASSFGDSYYEQYF. The CDR3, as DNA: TGTGCCAGCAGCTTTGGGGACAGCTACTACGAGCAGTACTTC. Drawing the rest from reference TRBV5-6 and TRBJ2-7, the complete variable domain is DAGVTQSPTHLIKTRGQQVTLRCSPKSGHDTVSWYQQALGQGPQFIFQYYEEEERQRGNFPDRFSGHQFPNYSSELNVNALLLGDSALYLCASSFGDSYYEQYFGPGTRLTVT.